The following is a T cell receptor beta chain sequence with its context. There is no known antigen for this receptor. No base quality values were provided; no much bigger clone lies one nucleotide off. The time point label on this specimen signifies: baseline before first vaccination. Vaccinee samples were obtained from the UK trials COV001 and COV002, which included a single-blind randomized controlled phase 2/3 trial of AZD1222 (ChAdOx1 nCoV-19) in healthy adults. For TCRbeta chain sequencing, PBMC samples from trial participants were taken at day 0 and at day 28 after the second dose. The sample originates from a study of T cell responses to AZD1222 COVID-19 vaccine (dated by TCRdb to 2020 to 2023). About the study as a whole: AZD1222 recipients given second doses at about 4 weeks or at about 12 weeks were pooled, since spike-specific TCR depth and breadth were not found to differ between the two schedules. A total of over 230 trial participants underwent TCR sequencing, of whom about 210 had received two doses of AZD1222 and 26 had received two doses of the MenACWY control vaccine. Trial participants were enrolled by age into 18-55, 56-69 and 70-plus year subgroups, with roughly 150, 30 and 60 TCR-sequenced participants respectively.

Study-wide findings and limitations: Because no samples from the day 14 peak response were available, repertoires could be characterized only after the peak T cell response. In the small 56-69-year group, the increase in depth fell short of significance, most likely because of low power. The vaccine-associated CD4 TCRs covered the entire spike protein, and the dominant responses fell in regions 160-218 and 743-854. Participants were mostly white British, with more females than males. The authors suggested clonal diversity may have been underestimated. Conclusions about previously exposed vaccinees were limited because only six AZD1222 recipients were SARS-CoV-2 seropositive at baseline. Nearly half of unique spike-specific TCRs reportedly recognized epitopes outside regions mutated in the B.1.351 and B.1.1.7 variants. A significant rise in spike-specific TCR breadth and depth was observed after two AZD1222 doses relative to day 0 and relative to MenACWY recipients.

The CDR3 regions of human TCRbeta chains were subjected to immunosequencing. Concerning the study's data processing: TCRs in the repertoires were matched against a reference library of SARS-CoV-2-specific TCRs that had been generated with the MIRA antigen-specificity platform. Breadth was defined as the fraction of unique TCRs that were SARS-CoV-2-associated. Depth was defined as the fraction of total T cells that were SARS-CoV-2-associated. Using the MIRA data, each spike-specific TCR was mapped to the spike region that the TCR reacts to and placed in a CD4 or CD8 class. Log10-transformed breadth and depth values were compared by one-way ANOVA with Sidak's multiple comparisons tests. TCRdb carries this immuneACCESS record with in-frame sequences only. Its versions omit some clonotypes, under half of them owing to an unresolved V gene in the studies checked, with the rest unexplained. From that table come the V and J calls and clone size; the DNA was used to work out D and trimming. This sample lists 120,000 or so clones; 70% to 90% were detected once. Around a quarter of the sample is in the top ten clones.

CDR1 and CDR2 are drawn from the germline V gene: MDHEN, SYDVKM. Trimming accounts for 2 bases at V and 7 bases at J, while the number of junction bases matched to no gene is 4. From cysteine to phenylalanine, the CDR3 is 14 amino acids long. This entry keeps only the CDR3 DNA: 42 bases, framed from base 1. The rearranged segments are TRBV28 and TRBJ2-3, and TRBD1 matches 9 of the central bases. This sample comprised peripheral blood, obtained on day 0 of AZD1222 vaccination. The sequence came from an adult in good health. The CDR3 sequence is CASSLDRGVNTQYF. The DNA sequence follows: TGTGCCAGCAGTTTAGACAGGGGGGTAAATACGCAGTATTTT.